A selection of T cell receptor beta chains follows, all from one sample in a study of post-analysis software for immune sequencing data. TCRdb fed the PCR reads into MiXCR, producing one record per CDR3 protein. The profile shows 820,000 or so distinct CDR3 sequences, around 53% of them singletons. Sequenced: blood. Receptor source: a girl aged 10-17 years with multiple sclerosis. Both conserved end residues are part of each CDR3. A D gene is named only where the DNA matches it firmly. Clone size, where shown, is once, few, many, or a class for clones that have expanded.

TRBJ2-5	TRBV6-1	few	-	11	CASTGDTAQYF	TGTGCCAGCACCGGGGACACAGCCCAGTACTTC
TRBJ2-1	TRBV10-3	-	-	14	CAISVNTAYNEQFF	TGTGCCATCAGCGTCAACACAGCCTACAATGAGCAGTTCTTC
TRBJ1-1	TRBV3-1	-	-	13	CASSIQGASRDFF	TGTGCCAGCAGCATACAGGGAGCCTCCAGGGATTTCTTT
TRBJ2-5	TRBV29-1	-	-	14	CSVGGVMRQETQYF	TGCAGCGTTGGTGGGGTGATGCGCCAAGAGACCCAGTACTTC
TRBJ2-1	TRBV7-2	-	TRBD2	16	CASSSSLAGGNNEQFF	TGTGCCAGCAGCTCTTCACTAGCGGGGGGAAACAATGAGCAGTTCTTC
TRBJ2-1	TRBV5-1	-	TRBD2	15	CASSPTSGINNEQFF	TGCGCCAGCAGTCCTACTAGCGGGATTAACAATGAGCAGTTCTTC
TRBJ2-3	TRBV5-1	few	-	16	CASTVTLAGARDTQYF	TGCGCCAGCACCGTGACGTTGGCGGGGGCAAGGGATACGCAGTATTTT
TRBJ2-4	TRBV20-1	-	TRBD1	13	CSARDLDRPFEYF	TGCAGTGCTAGAGATCTGGACAGGCCGTTTGAGTACTTC
TRBJ2-1	TRBV4-2	few	-	17	CASSHLRRGEGGNEQFF	TGTGCCAGCAGCCATCTTCGGAGGGGAGAAGGGGGCAATGAGCAGTTCTTC
TRBJ2-7	TRBV5-1	-	TRBD1	14	CASSSGQSYTEQYF	TGCGCCAGCAGCTCGGGACAGTCTTACACCGAGCAGTACTTC
TRBJ1-5	TRBV2	-	-	13	CASSRTANQPQHF	TGTGCCAGCAGTCGGACAGCGAATCAGCCCCAGCATTTT
TRBJ2-7	TRBV20-1	few	-	13	CSAEPGAGYEQYF	TGCAGTGCCGAGCCTGGGGCTGGCTACGAGCAGTACTTC
TRBJ2-1	TRBV20-1	few	TRBD2	13	CSAGDNGGVEQFF	TGCAGTGCTGGAGATAATGGGGGGGTTGAGCAGTTCTTC
TRBJ2-1	TRBV20-1	-	-	12	CRARLIYNEQFF	TGCAGGGCTCGACTTATATACAATGAGCAGTTCTTC
TRBJ1-2	TRBV29-1	-	TRBD1	12	CSVEDDRAHYTF	TGCAGCGTTGAAGATGACAGGGCGCACTACACCTTC
TRBJ2-3	TRBV20-1	-	-	14	CSADRDFATDTQYF	TGCAGTGCTGACCGGGACTTTGCCACAGATACGCAGTATTTT
TRBJ2-7	TRBV27	-	-	17	CASSLGYRAGKTYEQYF	TGTGCCAGCAGTTTAGGCTACCGGGCAGGGAAAACCTACGAGCAGTACTTC
TRBJ2-7	TRBV29-1	-	TRBD2	12	CSVVAGAGEQYF	TGCAGCGTTGTAGCGGGAGCTGGCGAGCAGTACTTC
TRBJ1-2	TRBV5-1	-	-	14	CASRPGEANYGYTF	TGCGCCAGCAGGCCGGGGGAAGCTAACTATGGCTACACCTTC
TRBJ2-1	TRBV11-3	-	-	15	CASSPEGTGYNEQFF	TGTGCCAGCAGCCCCGAGGGGACGGGGTACAATGAGCAGTTCTTC
TRBJ2-1	TRBV15	few	-	15	CATSRAGQGYNEQFF	TGTGCCACCAGCAGAGCGGGCCAGGGGTACAATGAGCAGTTCTTC
TRBJ2-7	TRBV10-3	few	-	16	CAISERAGESSYEQYF	TGTGCCATCAGTGAGCGAGCAGGGGAATCCTCCTACGAGCAGTACTTC
TRBJ1-5	TRBV12-3/TRBV12-4	-	TRBD1	14	CASREQGAYQPQHF	TGTGCCAGCAGGGAACAGGGGGCTTATCAGCCCCAGCATTTT
TRBJ2-3	TRBV6-1	-	-	13	CASLSGRTDTQYF	TGTGCCAGCCTAAGCGGCCGCACAGATACGCAGTATTTT
TRBJ2-3	TRBV6-5	-	TRBD2	15	CASSGAGGRTDAQYF	TGTGCCAGCAGTGGGGCGGGGGGCCGCACAGATGCGCAGTATTTT
TRBJ1-2	TRBV7-9	-	-	14	CASSHTGAYNGYTF	TGTGCCAGCTCCCACACGGGAGCATATAATGGCTACACCTTC
TRBJ2-7	TRBV6-1	few	TRBD2	15	CASRKGTGLVGEQYF	TGTGCCAGCAGGAAGGGCACGGGACTAGTCGGCGAGCAGTACTTC
TRBJ2-5	TRBV7-2	-	-	16	CASSLDGARARETQYF	TGTGCCAGCAGCTTAGATGGGGCTAGGGCGAGGGAGACCCAGTACTTC
TRBJ2-1	TRBV7-2	-	TRBD1	12	CASRIGQDGTFF	TGTGCCAGCAGAATAGGACAGGATGGTACGTTCTTC
TRBJ2-1	TRBV7-2	few	-	15	CASSPWGGANNEQFF	TGTGCCAGCAGCCCCTGGGGCGGGGCGAACAATGAGCAGTTCTTC
TRBJ1-5	TRBV29-1	-	-	13	CSVGSLADQPQHF	TGCAGCGTTGGAAGCTTGGCGGATCAGCCCCAGCATTTT
TRBJ2-1	TRBV5-1	-	TRBD2	15	CASSSTSGSYNEQFF	TGCGCCAGCAGCTCCACTAGCGGGTCCTACAATGAGCAGTTCTTC
TRBJ2-7	TRBV14	once	TRBD2	20	CASSLQLAGGFPPPSCEQYF	TGTGCCAGCAGCCTACAACTAGCGGGAGGGTTTCCACCACCGTCCTGCGAGCAGTACTTC
TRBJ2-1	TRBV6-2/TRBV6-3	-	-	12	CASSNPEGEQFF	TGTGCCAGCAGTAACCCCGAGGGCGAGCAGTTCTTC
TRBJ1-5	TRBV6-4	-	TRBD1	16	CASSGNRGGTFQPQHF	TGTGCCAGCAGTGGGAACAGGGGGGGGACATTTCAGCCCCAGCATTTT
TRBJ2-4	TRBV20-1	-	-	16	CSAWTARTPSKNIQYF	TGCAGTGCTTGGACCGCCCGTACGCCTTCCAAAAACATTCAGTACTTC
TRBJ2-3	TRBV20-1	-	TRBD2	14	CSAKEGGPRDTQYF	TGCAGTGCTAAGGAGGGAGGGCCACGGGATACGCAGTATTTT
TRBJ2-3	TRBV5-1	-	TRBD2	16	CASSLAAGGPTDTQYF	TGCGCCAGCAGCTTGGCGGCGGGAGGGCCTACAGATACGCAGTATTTT
TRBJ2-5	TRBV6-5	once	-	13	CASSFTRGVTQYF	TGTGCCAGCAGTTTCACTAGGGGAGTAACCCAGTACTTC
TRBJ2-1	TRBV6-4	-	TRBD2	16	CASSAQLAGARNEQFF	TGTGCCAGCAGCGCCCAACTAGCGGGAGCGCGTAATGAGCAGTTCTTC
TRBJ1-5	TRBV29-1	few	-	14	CSGSQGGVGQPQHF	TGCAGCGGGTCACAGGGCGGAGTGGGTCAGCCCCAGCATTTT
TRBJ2-4	TRBV7-3	-	-	16	CASSSNRADSGNIQYF	TGTGCCAGCAGCTCAAACCGGGCCGACAGTGGAAACATTCAGTACTTC
TRBJ2-7	TRBV27	-	-	15	CASRYKPWGNYEQYF	TGTGCCAGCAGATATAAACCATGGGGGAACTACGAGCAGTACTTC
TRBJ1-1	TRBV6-6	-	-	11	CASMAGLEAFF	TGTGCCAGCATGGCCGGTTTGGAAGCTTTCTTT
TRBJ2-3	TRBV5-1	-	TRBD1	15	CASSLGQGLLNTQYF	TGCGCCAGCAGCCTCGGACAGGGCCTACTAAATACGCAGTATTTT
TRBJ1-4	TRBV5-6	-	-	15	CASSPVRAPNEKLFF	TGTGCCAGCAGTCCTGTCAGGGCTCCTAATGAAAAACTGTTTTTT
TRBJ2-1	TRBV11-1	-	-	18	CASSFPVQGQGSTNEQFF	TGTGCCAGCAGCTTTCCCGTCCAGGGCCAAGGTTCGACTAATGAGCAGTTCTTC